This T cell receptor (beta chain) was sequenced in a study of T cell clones after liver transplantation. About the study: Immunosuppression withdrawal was tried within 2 years after liver transplantation in this trial. TCRbeta sequencing after a pre-transplant mixed lymphocyte reaction identified graft-donor-reactive clones, later tracked in post-transplant blood. Samples came pre-transplant, pre-randomization before withdrawal, and post-randomization after withdrawal ended. The study, taken as a whole, reports: Conclusions were preliminary, with small, heterogeneous patient groups.

Points on this clone: Its antigen is undetermined.

The germline V gene encodes CDR1 MNHEY and CDR2 SMNVEV (reference sequence). The CDR3 sequence is 15 residues long. Between the trimmed V and J ends, which lost 3 bases and 2 bases, there was a span of 8 bases. The assay was immunoSEQ multiplex PCR, and TCRdb's table has in-frame clones only and misses some. This table holds some 120,000 clones, 90% found once. Material: CD4+ T cells from blood, obtained 12 months after liver transplant. The sequence was collected from a human patient who received a liver transplant. Some T cells could come from the graft donor. The V and J genes are TRBV27 and TRBJ2-6; no reliable D call. The CDR3 region has the DNA TGTGCCAGCAGTTTTGGGTCTCCTGGGGCCAACGTCCTGACTTTC. This codes for CASSFGSPGANVLTF.